Listed below are T cell receptor beta chains from one sample, sequenced in a study of shared clonotypes between healthy human individuals. The method was immunoSEQ multiplex PCR; TCRdb's version includes in-frame clones alone and lacks a portion of them. The table records roughly 2.5 million clones, approximately 92% of them present only once. The sequencing sample was made of naive CD4+ T cells sorted from blood. All receptors derive from a man younger than 35 in good health. Each CDR3 is given with its conserved first and last residue. Each record gives: J gene, clone size, V gene, D gene, CDR3 DNA, CDR3 protein. A D gene is named only where the DNA matches it firmly. For some rows the clone size is stated as once, few or many, or as a class when expanded; others skip it.

TRBJ2-7	-	TRBV28	TRBD1	TGTGCCAGCAGTTTGCTCACCGGGACAGGGTGGTCCTACGAGCAGTACTTC	CASSLLTGTGWSYEQYF
TRBJ1-1	few	TRBV7-9	-	TGTGCCAGCAGCTTAGTGTTCGTCCAAGCCACTGAAGCTTTCTTT	CASSLVFVQATEAFF
TRBJ2-3	-	TRBV6-5	-	TGTGCCAGCACCCTGGGGGGCAGCACAGATACGCAGTATTTT	CASTLGGSTDTQYF
TRBJ2-7	-	TRBV19	-	TGTGCCAGTAGTGGGGCTGTAACCTACGAGCAGTACTTC	CASSGAVTYEQYF
TRBJ1-2	-	TRBV6-5	TRBD1	TGTGCCAGCAGGGGGACAGGGGAACGCGGCTACACCTTC	CASRGTGERGYTF
TRBJ1-2	once	TRBV18	-	TGTGCCAGCTCACCGACACTTCTCGATGGCTACACCTTC	CASSPTLLDGYTF
TRBJ2-1	-	TRBV15	-	TGTGCCACCAGCAACCGCGATGGGGGCGATGAGCAGTTCTTC	CATSNRDGGDEQFF
TRBJ1-6	-	TRBV6-6	TRBD1	TGTGCCAGCCGTCAACAGGGGTATAATTCACCCCTCCACTTT	CASRQQGYNSPLHF
TRBJ2-7	-	TRBV5-1	-	TGCGCCAGCACCGGAGGACCGAGCCACCTACAGTACTTC	CASTGGPSHLQYF
TRBJ2-2	-	TRBV5-1	-	TGCGCCAGCAGCTCCGGACAGCCCGGGGAGCTGTTTTTT	CASSSGQPGELFF
TRBJ2-5	-	TRBV6-1	-	TGTGCCAGCAGTGAGCCAGGGCGGGGAGAGACCCAGTACTTC	CASSEPGRGETQYF
TRBJ2-7	-	TRBV6-1	TRBD1	TGTGCCACCGGTGGGACAGGGACCACCAGGGGCGAGCAGTACTTC	CATGGTGTTRGEQYF
TRBJ2-7	-	TRBV5-4	TRBD2	TGTGCCAGCAGCCTTGGTAGCGGGGGTCTTGTCGAGCAGTACTTC	CASSLGSGGLVEQYF
TRBJ2-1	-	TRBV7-2	-	TGTGCCAGCACCCGTGCCCGCTCCTACAATGAGCAGTTCTTC	CASTRARSYNEQFF
TRBJ2-1	-	TRBV30	-	TGTGCCTGGACCGGGACAGGGCGCGGGGGGGAGCAGTTCTTC	CAWTGTGRGGEQFF
TRBJ2-7	-	TRBV5-6	TRBD2	TGTGCCAGCAGCTTGAGCGGGAGGCTCTCCTACGAGCAGTACTTC	CASSLSGRLSYEQYF
TRBJ2-2	-	TRBV6-5	-	TGTGCCAGCAGTTGGTCTGCGGTAGGGGCCGGGGAGCTGTTTTTT	CASSWSAVGAGELFF
TRBJ2-3	-	TRBV4-1	TRBD1	TGCGCCAGCAGCCCGGGGACAGGCACAGATACGCAGTATTTT	CASSPGTGTDTQYF
TRBJ1-4	-	TRBV10-3	TRBD1	TGTGCCATCAGCCCGGGGACAGCTTCGAATGAAAAACTGTTTTTT	CAISPGTASNEKLFF
TRBJ2-4	-	TRBV4-3	-	TGCGCCAGCAGCCAAGAAGGGGGGGGCAAAAACATTCAGTACTTC	CASSQEGGGKNIQYF
TRBJ2-3	once	TRBV6-1	-	TGTGCCAGCAAGAGGGGGGACCCCACAGATACGCAGTATTTT	CASKRGDPTDTQYF
TRBJ2-2	-	TRBV10-3	-	TGTGCCATCCGGGGAGAAAACACCGGGGAGCTGTTTTTT	CAIRGENTGELFF
TRBJ1-6	few	TRBV6-1	-	TGTGCCAGCAGTGTTCCGGGGAGTAATTCACCCCTCCACTTT	CASSVPGSNSPLHF
TRBJ1-3	-	TRBV6-5	TRBD1	TGTGCCAGCAGTTTAGGGGGCGTGGGTGGAAACACCATATATTTT	CASSLGGVGGNTIYF
TRBJ1-2	-	TRBV28	TRBD1	TGTGCCAGCAGGGGACAGGGTTCTCATGGCTACACCTTC	CASRGQGSHGYTF
TRBJ1-4	few	TRBV9	-	TGTGCCAGCAGCGTAGTTTCAGGGGAACCTAATGAAAAACTGTTTTTT	CASSVVSGEPNEKLFF
TRBJ1-4	-	TRBV5-1	TRBD1	TGCGCCAGCAGCTTGCTAGGGGGCAATAGTGAAAAACTGTTTTTT	CASSLLGGNSEKLFF